The present T cell receptor beta chain was sequenced within a study of ipilimumab plus nivolumab after autologous stem cell transplantation. Study-level findings and limits: The authors say TCR, Treg and microbiome findings warrant further study.

Here immunoSEQ multiplex PCR was the method, and the copy in TCRdb shows in-frame clones only, minus some. The sample contains about 24,000 clones, about 82% of which appear only once. The germline V and J ends were trimmed by 2 bases and 5 bases, with 7 bases remaining between them. This CDR3 spans 12 amino acids. The germline V gene encodes CDR1 SGHTA and CDR2 FQGNSA. A word on this clone: The antigen is not known.

Starting 14 to 28 days after autologous transplant, ipilimumab 1 mg/kg was given. Patients got 3 mg/kg IV nivolumab weeks 1, 4, 7, 10, then biweekly through week 26. The rearrangement uses TRBV7-2 and TRBJ2-7; unclear D gene. The TCR comes from a male donor with diffuse large B-cell lymphoma. The sample was PBMCs, taken in a trial of ipilimumab plus nivolumab as post-transplant consolidation. This CDR3 reads CASSLIQHEQYF. DNA of the CDR3: TGTGCCAGCAGCTTAATCCAGCACGAGCAGTACTTC.